Presented here are 10 T cell receptor beta chains from one specimen sequenced in a study of T-cell reconstitution after alpha-beta-depleted transplantation in children. Unique molecular identifiers were incorporated into the prepared TCRbeta library. One entry per CDR3 protein results from TCRdb running MiXCR on the PCR reads. The repertoire holds around 450,000 distinct CDR3 sequences, with about a sixth as singletons. Material: PBMCs, mostly from graft donor cells, obtained 360 days after TCRalphabeta/CD19-depleted stem cell transplant. Receptor source: a boy less than two years old who had a stem cell transplant for Wiskott-Aldrich syndrome, so the T cells may come from the graft donor.

This clonotype has a handful of counts. The chain couples TRBV28 to TRBJ1-1, with D possibly matching TRBD1 (5 bases). Germline CDR1 is MDHEN and CDR2 is SYDVKM. Between the trimmed V and J ends, which lost 7 bases and 4 bases, there was a span of 16 bases. CDR3 length equals 14 residues. CDR3 amino acids: CASNVLRVRTEAFF. Here the CDR3 DNA reads TGTGCCAGCAACGTCCTCAGGGTTCGCACTGAAGCTTTCTTT.

Written as DNA, the CDR3 is TGTGCCAGCAGCCGGGGCCTACGGACCTACAATGAGCAGTTCTTC. This encodes CASSRGLRTYNEQFF. This chain links TRBV12-3 or TRBV12-4 with TRBJ2-1; either TRBD1 or TRBD2 may supply D (5 bases each). The V and J ends lost 6 bases and 2 bases respectively, with 14 bases between them. The CDR3 runs to 15 residues.

This rearrangement joins TRBV3-1 to TRBJ2-5; the D is unclear. The CDR3 length is 12 residues. CDR1 and CDR2 from the germline V gene are LGHDT and YNNKEL (reference sequence). Trimming took off 7 bases at V and 5 bases at J, with 11 bases between the two ends. The CDR3 reads CASTSTGETQYF. The DNA for the CDR3 is TGTGCCAGCACCTCGACCGGGGAGACCCAGTACTTC.

The chain has TRBV6-5 and TRBJ2-2; tentative D call: TRBD1 (5 bases). The CDR3 totals 15 residues. Germline-derived CDR1 and CDR2 are MNHEY and SVGAGI. Trimming removed 2 bases from V and 5 bases from J, with 12 bases in between. The CDR3 sequence is CASSYAQGWTGELFF. The DNA of the CDR3 is TGTGCCAGCAGTTACGCTCAGGGCTGGACCGGGGAGCTGTTTTTT.

In DNA form, the CDR3 reads TGTGCCAGCAGTCCCTTTAAGACTAGCGGTTCCTACGAGCAGTACTTC. Its translation: CASSPFKTSGSYEQYF. The chain is built from TRBV7-2 and TRBJ2-7, with 9 bases that match TRBD2. J lost 1 base, V lost 6 bases, and 10 bases had no gene match. The CDR3 sequence is 16 residues long. CDR1 is SGHTA and CDR2 is FQGNSA in the germline V gene. The full variable domain, completed using reference TRBV7-2 and TRBJ2-7, is GAGVSQSPSNKVTEKGKDVELRCDPISGHTALYWYRQSLGQGLEFLIYFQGNSAPDKSGLPSDRFSAERTGGSVSTLTIQRTQQEDSAVYLCASSPFKTSGSYEQYFGPGTRLTVT.

This clonotype was seen more than once but under ten times. This rearrangement joins TRBV5-5 to TRBJ2-7; perhaps TRBD1 as D (5 bases). V shed 9 bases and J shed 0 bases, with 16 bases lying between them. Per the germline V gene, CDR1 is SGHKS and CDR2 is YYEKEE (reference sequence). CDR3 length equals 14 residues. The CDR3 region is CATALQGNSYEQYF. DNA of the CDR3: TGTGCCACCGCCCTCCAGGGTAACTCCTACGAGCAGTACTTC. Filled out from reference TRBV5-5 and TRBJ2-7, the complete variable domain reads DAGVTQSPTHLIKTRGQQVTLRCSPISGHKSVSWYQQVLGQGPQFIFQYYEKEERGRGNFPDRFSARQFPNYSSELNVNALLLGDSALYLCATALQGNSYEQYFGPGTRLTVT.

This clonotype has a handful of counts. The rearrangement joins TRBV10-3 to TRBJ1-2; D possibly corresponds to TRBD1 (6 bases). V lost 3 bases, J lost 2 bases, and 10 bases lay in between. Per germline, CDR1 ENHRY and CDR2 SYGVKD. This CDR3 region has 14 residues. CDR3 sequence reads: CAISESGANYGYTF. The CDR3 DNA sequence: TGTGCCATCAGTGAATCAGGGGCGAACTATGGCTACACCTTC.

The J gene is TRBJ1-1, the V gene TRBV20-1, with a possible D match to TRBD1 (6 bases). Trimming took 3 bases from V and 8 from J, leaving 16 bases between them. This CDR3 region has 13 residues. Germline CDR1 and CDR2: DFQATT and SNEGSKA (reference sequence). The CDR3, as DNA: TGCAGTGCTAGCCCGACAGGAGGGTGGGAAGCTTTCTTT. It is translated as CSASPTGGWEAFF.

This clonotype was found once. This chain connects TRBV30 to TRBJ2-1; D is perhaps TRBD2 (5 bases). Trimming cost V 5 bases and J 0 bases, with 11 bases left between them. CDR3 length: 14 residues. Looked up from germline, CDR1 is GTSNPN and CDR2 is SVGIG (reference sequence). The CDR3 here is CAWRSGSSYNEQFF. CDR3 DNA sequence: TGTGCCTGGCGAAGCGGAAGCTCCTACAATGAGCAGTTCTTC.

V is TRBV3-1 and J is TRBJ2-7; 9 positions match TRBD1. Germline V CDR1 and CDR2: LGHDT, YNNKEL (reference sequence). The CDR3 covers 14 residues. Trimming at V came to 4 bases and at J to 6 bases, leaving 7 bases not matched to a gene. The DNA of the CDR3 is TGTGCCAGCAGCCTTGGACAGGGGATTCGCGAGCAGTACTTC. Translating it yields CASSLGQGIREQYF.